The 27 T cell receptor beta chains reported below all come from one sample, sequenced in a study of blood T cell repertoires in COVID-19. Assay used: immunoSEQ multiplex PCR; TCRdb lists only in-frame clones, some missing. The sample holds about 480,000 clones, 89% seen once. The sample was peripheral blood. All receptors come from a man aged 18 to 29 with COVID-19, enrolled during active disease.

This chain links TRBV15 with TRBJ1-6; 7 nucleotides match TRBD1. V shed 6 bases, J shed 6 bases, and the junction held 2 bases outside the gene matches. The CDR3 loop spans 13 amino acids. Germline-derived CDR1 and CDR2 are LNHNV and YYDKDF (reference sequence). The CDR3 DNA is TGTGCCACCAGGCGGGACAGTAATTCACCCCTCCACTTT. Its translation: CATRRDSNSPLHF.

This chain links TRBV2 with TRBJ2-1, with a weak D call TRBD2 (5 bases). The V end lost 6 bases, the J end lost 2 bases, and 17 bases lay between the germline ends. CDR1 is SNHLY and CDR2 is FYNNEI in the germline V gene. The CDR3 runs 16 residues. As DNA, the CDR3 is TGTGCCAGCAGCGAGAAGCCGCCAGCGGCCTACAATGAGCAGTTCTTC. Translation: CASSEKPPAAYNEQFF.

The rearrangement links TRBV5-4 to TRBJ2-3; the D is unclear. CDR1 is SGHNT, CDR2 YYREEE, per germline (reference sequence). With 4 bases removed from V and 1 base from J, the gap between germline ends came to 7 bases. The CDR3 totals 13 residues. CDR3 nucleotide sequence: TGTGCCAGCAGCGACTCGGGCACAGATACGCAGTATTTT. This translates into CASSDSGTDTQYF.

The chain employs TRBV7-6 and TRBJ2-1; D possibly corresponds to TRBD2 (6 bases). Between the trimmed V and J ends, which lost 3 bases and 0 bases, there was a span of 15 bases. Looked up from germline, CDR1 is SGHVS and CDR2 is FNYEAQ. The CDR3 is 17 residues long. CDR3 residues: CASSFRLIGGSYNEQFF. The CDR3, as DNA: TGTGCCAGCAGCTTTCGACTAATCGGGGGCTCCTACAATGAGCAGTTCTTC.

The chain uses TRBV27 and TRBJ1-5, with D possibly TRBD1 on 5 matching bases. The CDR3 contains 12 residues. Germline lookup yields CDR1 MNHEY and CDR2 SMNVEV (reference sequence). The ends were cut back, 3 bases at V and 7 bases at J, with 7 bases in the middle. CDR3 DNA sequence: TGTGCCAGCAGTTTCCCAGGGCAGCCCCAGCATTTT. As protein: CASSFPGQPQHF.

The J gene is TRBJ2-5, the V gene TRBV6-1; 12 nucleotides line up with TRBD2. Germline CDR1 reads MNHNS; CDR2 reads SASEGT. The CDR3 contains 17 residues. Trimming took 4 bases from V and 3 from J; bases not matched to a gene: 9. Written as DNA, the CDR3 is TGTGCCAGCAGTGCGGTACTAGCGGGGGGCCGGAAAGAGACCCAGTACTTC. Residues: CASSAVLAGGRKETQYF.

J is TRBJ2-7 and V is TRBV7-6, with TRBD2 matching over 7 bases. The CDR3 has 13 amino acids. Germline V gene lookup returns CDR1 SGHVS and CDR2 FNYEAQ. Unmatched junction bases numbered 7, after V lost 4 bases and J lost 7 bases. The CDR3 DNA reads TGTGCCAGCAGCTCAAGCAGGGAGGGTGAGCAGTACTTC. Translation gives CASSSSREGEQYF.

V usage is TRBV12-3 or TRBV12-4 and J usage is TRBJ2-5; no clear D. Between the trimmed V and J ends, which lost 1 base and 3 bases, there was a span of 6 bases. The CDR3 length is 13 residues. The CDR3 loop is CASSLVTEETQYF. For the CDR3, the DNA is TGTGCCAGCAGTTTAGTTACAGAAGAGACCCAGTACTTC.

In its sample, this clone was seen a few times. The V call is TRBV5-5, the J call TRBJ2-2, with 8 positions matching TRBD1. With V trimmed by 4 bases and J by 1 base, 9 bases remained unmatched. The CDR3 contains 17 residues. Per the germline V gene, CDR1 is SGHKS and CDR2 is YYEKEE (reference sequence). The CDR3 here is CASSADRGNLNTGELFF. The CDR3 region has the DNA TGTGCCAGCAGCGCTGACAGGGGTAATCTGAACACCGGGGAGCTGTTTTTT. Variable domain in full (rest from reference TRBV5-5 and TRBJ2-2): DAGVTQSPTHLIKTRGQQVTLRCSPISGHKSVSWYQQVLGQGPQFIFQYYEKEERGRGNFPDRFSARQFPNYSSELNVNALLLGDSALYLCASSADRGNLNTGELFFGEGSRLTVL.

The V and J genes are TRBV4-2 and TRBJ2-3; TRBD2 matches at 10 bases. CDR1 is LGHNA and CDR2 is YNFKEQ in the germline V gene. CDR3 length equals 17 residues. J gave up 0 bases and V 4 bases, and 7 bases lay outside the gene matches. For the CDR3, the DNA is TGTGCCAGCAGCCCAATAGCGGGAGGATCTAGCACAGATACGCAGTATTTT. This translates into CASSPIAGGSSTDTQYF.

This clone has a single count. The chain employs TRBV27 and TRBJ1-5; unclear D gene. V was pared by 5 bases and J by 6 bases, with 14 bases between. Germline loops: CDR1 MNHEY, CDR2 SMNVEV (reference sequence). The CDR3 is 14 residues long. Here the CDR3 DNA reads TGTGCCAGCAGTCCGTGGGGAGGTCGTCAGCCCCAGCATTTT. This sequence encodes CASSPWGGRQPQHF.

The genes are TRBV9 and TRBJ2-1; 10 nucleotides match TRBD2. J lost 6 bases, V lost 1 base, and 7 bases had no gene match. The CDR3 has 16 residues. Germline loops: CDR1 SGDLS, CDR2 YYNGEE. The CDR3 spells CASSVLTSGRSNEQFF. The CDR3 nucleotides are TGTGCCAGCAGCGTACTGACTAGCGGGCGGAGCAATGAGCAGTTCTTC.

The chain couples TRBV30 to TRBJ2-7; 8 nucleotides line up with TRBD1. Unmatched junction bases numbered 8, after V lost 0 bases and J lost 4 bases. The CDR3 totals 15 residues. CDR1 and CDR2 (germline): GTSNPN, SVGIG (reference sequence). The CDR3 nucleotides read TGTGCCTGGAGTGTACGGGACAGGCTTTCTTACGAGCAGTACTTC. Residues: CAWSVRDRLSYEQYF.

The gene calls are TRBV7-2 and TRBJ2-1, with D unclear. CDR3 length equals 14 residues. CDR1 is SGHTA and CDR2 is FQGNSA in the germline V gene. Trimming stripped 0 bases from V and 8 bases from J, with 11 bases between. The CDR3 reads CASSLAGSRDEQFF. The CDR3 nucleotides read TGTGCCAGCAGCTTAGCCGGTAGCCGGGATGAGCAGTTCTTC.

V gene TRBV2 combines with J gene TRBJ2-1; D might be TRBD2 (6 bases). The length of the CDR3 is 11 residues. Germline values: CDR1 SNHLY, CDR2 FYNNEI. Trimming took 6 bases from V and 12 from J, leaving 12 bases between them. CDR3 region: CASRTLASQFF. The CDR3 DNA sequence: TGTGCCAGCAGGACCCTAGCGTCGCAGTTCTTC. Looking up the rest from reference TRBV2 and TRBJ2-1 gives the full variable domain: EPEVTQTPSHQVTQMGQEVILRCVPISNHLYFYWYRQILGQKVEFLVSFYNNEISEKSEIFDDQFSVERPDGSNFTLKIRSTKLEDSAMYFCASRTLASQFFGPGTRLTVL.

The chain recombines TRBV11-2 with TRBJ2-7; TRBD2 agrees at 7 bases. The junction had 5 bases not matched to a gene; V was cut back by 3 bases and J by 0 bases. This CDR3 contains 15 residues. CDR1 and CDR2 (germline): SGHAT, FQNNGV. The CDR3 nucleotides are TGTGCCAGCAGCTTCATGTGGGGGGGCTCCTACGAGCAGTACTTC. It is translated as CASSFMWGGSYEQYF.

The V gene is TRBV19, the J gene TRBJ2-7, with 9 bases identical to TRBD1. This CDR3 spans 15 amino acids. J was trimmed by 2 bases and V by 7 bases; bases with no gene match: 9. Germline CDR1 LNHDA, CDR2 SQIVND (reference sequence). The CDR3 is CASTPGTGRTYEQYF. The CDR3 DNA sequence: TGTGCCAGTACCCCAGGGACAGGGCGGACCTACGAGCAGTACTTC.

A note on this clone: At one end the junction does not follow the germline gene, possibly because of a read error. The rearrangement uses TRBV7-7 and TRBJ2-5; TRBD2 agrees at 16 bases. This CDR3 contains 17 residues. CDR1 and CDR2 from the germline V gene are SSHAT and FNYEAQ (reference sequence). CDR3 sequence: CASSSGLAGGPQETQYF. CDR3 sequence (DNA): TGTGCTAGCAGCTCGGGACTAGCGGGAGGGCCACAAGAGACCCAGTACTTC.

This chain connects TRBV7-9 to TRBJ2-5; the D gene is possibly TRBD2 (5 bases). Per germline, CDR1 SEHNR and CDR2 FQNEAQ (reference sequence). This CDR3 contains 14 residues. The V end lost 5 bases, the J end lost 2 bases, and 12 bases lay between the germline ends. CDR3 in amino acids: CASSRNSGQETQYF. The DNA for the CDR3 is TGTGCCAGCAGCCGTAACAGCGGACAAGAGACCCAGTACTTC.

V and J are TRBV5-1 and TRBJ2-3; 9 positions agree with TRBD2. With 5 bases clipped from V and 3 bases from J, the junction kept 4 bases outside the gene matches. The CDR3 has 14 residues. The germline CDR1 and CDR2 sequences are SGHRS and YFSETQ. The CDR3 spells CASRSGGKTDTQYF. The DNA for the CDR3 is TGCGCCAGCAGAAGCGGGGGGAAGACAGATACGCAGTATTTT.

CDR3 protein: CASSPSGGARTGELFF. In DNA, the CDR3 is TGTGCCAGCAGCCCTAGCGGGGGGGCGCGGACCGGGGAGCTGTTTTTT. The chain combines TRBV7-9 with TRBJ2-2, with 12 bases lining up with TRBD2. Germline V lookup: CDR1 SEHNR, CDR2 FQNEAQ (reference sequence). Unmatched junction bases numbered 6, after V lost 5 bases and J lost 5 bases. The CDR3 consists of 16 residues. The full variable domain, with the rest looked up from reference TRBV7-9 and TRBJ2-2, is DTGVSQNPRHKITKRGQNVTFRCDPISEHNRLYWYRQTLGQGPEFLTYFQNEAQLEKSRLLSDRFSAERPKGSFSTLEIQRTEQGDSAMYLCASSPSGGARTGELFFGEGSRLTVL.

The rearrangement links TRBV18 to TRBJ1-1, with 8 bases lining up with TRBD1. In germline, CDR1 is KGHSH, CDR2 LQKENI. The CDR3 contains 15 residues. V trimming: 1 base; J trimming: 1 base; junction bases outside the gene matches: 2. CDR3 bases: TGTGCCAGCTCACCACTGACAGGGGAGAACACTGAAGCTTTCTTT. Residues: CASSPLTGENTEAFF.

This clone was counted a few times. CDR3 region: CASSGSVRASEQETQYF. CDR3 DNA: TGTGCCAGCAGTGGAAGTGTTCGGGCTAGCGAGCAAGAGACCCAGTACTTC. This chain uses TRBV25-1 with TRBJ2-5, with D maybe TRBD2 (6 bases). Trimming left V 4 bases short and J 2 bases short, with 20 bases between. This CDR3 has 17 residues. The germline V gene has CDR1 MGHDK and CDR2 SYGVNS.

The chain has TRBV14 and TRBJ1-1; perhaps TRBD1 as D (5 bases). CDR1 is SGHDN and CDR2 is FVKESK in the germline V gene. CDR3 length: 15 amino acids. Trimming shortened V by 5 bases and J by 8 bases, and 21 bases separated the two germline ends. CDR3 sequence: CASSKGNRWAEEAFF. CDR3 DNA: TGTGCCAGCAGCAAAGGAAACAGGTGGGCAGAAGAAGCTTTCTTT.

The table lists this clone with a few counts. The chain uses TRBV6-5 and TRBJ1-5, with TRBD1 matching over 7 bases. The V gene's germline CDR1 is MNHEY and CDR2 SVGAGI. Trimming took 5 bases from V and 5 from J; bases not matched to a gene: 6. The CDR3 runs to 14 residues. The CDR3 DNA follows: TGTGCCAGCAGTCGACAGGGTCAGGATCAGCCCCAGCATTTT. It yields the protein CASSRQGQDQPQHF.

This clone was seen only a few times. The chain carries TRBV20-1 and TRBJ1-4; 10 bases are a match to TRBD1. Germline V lookup: CDR1 DFQATT, CDR2 SNEGSKA (reference sequence). V shed 3 bases and J 8 bases; nucleotides not matched to a gene: 6. The CDR3 runs 14 residues. The CDR3 here is CSASRGQGNEKLFF. DNA of the CDR3: TGCAGTGCTAGTCGGGGACAGGGGAACGAAAAACTGTTTTTT.

This clone was recorded a few times. DNA of the CDR3: TGTGCCAGCAGTGGACAGGGGGTCGAGCAGTACTTC. It codes for CASSGQGVEQYF. The J gene is TRBJ2-7, the V gene TRBV2, with TRBD1 identical over 9 bases. CDR3 length equals 12 residues. Germline-derived CDR1 and CDR2 are SNHLY and FYNNEI. With V trimmed by 4 bases and J by 6 bases, 1 base remained unmatched.